This T cell receptor beta chain was sequenced during a study of beta chain features in type 1 diabetes. The germline V gene has CDR1 MGHDK and CDR2 SYGVNS. Between the trimmed V and J ends, which lost 5 bases and 4 bases, there was a span of 20 bases. CDR3 length equals 17 residues. The count of this clone is one. Its target is not known. Central memory, naive, regulatory and stem cell-like memory CD4+ cells were sorted by CD45RO/CCR7/CD25/CD127/CD95/CD27. Purity (above 95%) was reached by all sorted populations. The entirety of the isolated RNA underwent reverse transcription, so expressed TCRB transcripts were sequenced. There were some 3.6 million reads on average in the naive, central memory and regulatory T cell samples. Libraries were prepared by immunoSEQ multiplex PCR; TCRdb keeps only in-frame clonotypes and omits some of them. This sample has more than 95,000 clones, with about 26% found just once.

General observations from the study: Shortening of TCRB CDR3s, moderate but significant, appeared in all four CD4+ subsets of Type 1 diabetes patients. Whether TCRB rearrangement is influenced by HLA type went unresolved here.

The receptor's source is a woman aged 18-30 years with type 1 diabetes. The sample consisted of central memory CD4+ T cells from blood. This chain connects TRBV25-1 to TRBJ2-2, with D possibly TRBD2 on 5 matching bases. In DNA, the CDR3 is TGTGCCAGCAGTCCCGGTCTAGGGCGGGTCGTCACCGGGGAGCTGTTTTTT. Its translation is CASSPGLGRVVTGELFF.